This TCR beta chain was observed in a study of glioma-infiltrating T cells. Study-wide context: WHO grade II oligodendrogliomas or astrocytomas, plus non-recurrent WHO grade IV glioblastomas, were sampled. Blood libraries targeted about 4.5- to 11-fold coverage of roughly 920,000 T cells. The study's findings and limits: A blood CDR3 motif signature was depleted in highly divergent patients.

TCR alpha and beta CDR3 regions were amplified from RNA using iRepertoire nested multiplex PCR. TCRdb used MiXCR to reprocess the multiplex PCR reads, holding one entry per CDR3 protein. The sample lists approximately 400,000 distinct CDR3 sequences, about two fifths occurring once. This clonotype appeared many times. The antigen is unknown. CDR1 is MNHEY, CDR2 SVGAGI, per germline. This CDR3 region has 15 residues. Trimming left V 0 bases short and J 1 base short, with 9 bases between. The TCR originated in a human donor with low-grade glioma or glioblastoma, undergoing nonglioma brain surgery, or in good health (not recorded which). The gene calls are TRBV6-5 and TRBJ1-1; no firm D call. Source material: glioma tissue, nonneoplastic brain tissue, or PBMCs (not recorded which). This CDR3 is CASSYSRVGNTEAFF. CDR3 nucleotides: TGTGCCAGCAGTTACTCGAGAGTGGGGAACACTGAAGCTTTCTTT.